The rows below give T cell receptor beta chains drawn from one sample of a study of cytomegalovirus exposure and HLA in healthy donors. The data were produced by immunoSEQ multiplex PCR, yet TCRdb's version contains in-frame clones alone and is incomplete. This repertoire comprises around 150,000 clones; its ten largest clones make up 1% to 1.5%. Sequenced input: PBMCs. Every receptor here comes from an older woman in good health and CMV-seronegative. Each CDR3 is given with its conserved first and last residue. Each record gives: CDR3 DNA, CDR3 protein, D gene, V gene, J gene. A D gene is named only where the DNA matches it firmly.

TGTGCCAGCAGCTTGGCCTGGGGGCGAGACTACGAGCAGTACTTC,CASSLAWGRDYEQYF,NA,TRBV5-8,TRBJ2-7
TGTGCCAGCAGCTTACGGCGGCCGAACACCGGGGAGCTGTTTTTT,CASSLRRPNTGELFF,NA,TRBV7-2,TRBJ2-2
TGCGCCAGCAGACGGGGACAACCCAGCTCCTACGAGCAGTACTTC,CASRRGQPSSYEQYF,NA,TRBV5-1,TRBJ2-7
TGTGCCAGCAGCTGGGACATTAACTATGGCTACACCTTC,CASSWDINYGYTF,NA,TRBV7-8,TRBJ1-2
TGTGCCAGTTCGCAGGGTACCACAGATACGCAGTATTTT,CASSQGTTDTQYF,NA,TRBV7-6,TRBJ2-3
TGTGCCAGTAGAGCTTCTGGGGCCAACGTCCTGACTTTC,CASRASGANVLTF,NA,TRBV19,TRBJ2-6
TGTGCCATCAGTATTTCGGGACAGACCTACGAGCAGTACTTC,CAISISGQTYEQYF,TRBD1,TRBV10-3,TRBJ2-7
TGTGCCTGGGAAGACCCATGGGCCGTCTACGAGCAGTACTTC,CAWEDPWAVYEQYF,NA,TRBV30,TRBJ2-7
TGTGCCAGCAGCTTCACAGGACAGCGGGGCGCTGGCTACACCTTC,CASSFTGQRGAGYTF,NA,TRBV5-4,TRBJ1-2
TGTGCCAGCACCCCGGGACAGGTGAGCAATCAGCCCCAGCATTTT,CASTPGQVSNQPQHF,TRBD1,TRBV28,TRBJ1-5
TGTGCCAGCAGCTTAACGGGGGTGAGCACAGATACGCAGTATTTT,CASSLTGVSTDTQYF,NA,TRBV7-8,TRBJ2-3
TGTGCCAGCAGTGGACAGGGGGAACAGCCCCAGCATTTT,CASSGQGEQPQHF,TRBD1,TRBV25-1,TRBJ1-5
TGTGCCAGTAGCCGGGGGGGCCTTATCCAAGAGACCCAGTACTTC,CASSRGGLIQETQYF,TRBD2,TRBV19,TRBJ2-5
TGTGCCAGCAGGGGACAGGGAAACTACAATGAGCAGTTCTTC,CASRGQGNYNEQFF,TRBD1,TRBV6-5,TRBJ2-1
TGCGCCAGCAGCTTGCCCGGGACAGGTTTGGAAGAGCAGTACTTC,CASSLPGTGLEEQYF,TRBD1,TRBV5-1,TRBJ2-7
TGTGCCAGCAGCTATCTAGGGAGACAGGGAAACGAGCAGTACTTC,CASSYLGRQGNEQYF,TRBD1,TRBV7-9,TRBJ2-7
TGTGCCACCCGGACAGTAGGCAATCAGCCCCAGCATTTT,CATRTVGNQPQHF,NA,TRBV15,TRBJ1-5
TGTGCCAGCAGCTTGGGACAGTTAGATCAGCCCCAGCATTTT,CASSLGQLDQPQHF,TRBD1,TRBV6-5,TRBJ1-5
TGTGCCAGCAGCTTGGGACTAGCGACCTACGAGCAGTACTTC,CASSLGLATYEQYF,TRBD2,TRBV9,TRBJ2-7
TGTGCCAGCAGGTTACTAGCGGGGGACCAAGAGACCCAGTACTTC,CASRLLAGDQETQYF,TRBD2,TRBV6-1,TRBJ2-5